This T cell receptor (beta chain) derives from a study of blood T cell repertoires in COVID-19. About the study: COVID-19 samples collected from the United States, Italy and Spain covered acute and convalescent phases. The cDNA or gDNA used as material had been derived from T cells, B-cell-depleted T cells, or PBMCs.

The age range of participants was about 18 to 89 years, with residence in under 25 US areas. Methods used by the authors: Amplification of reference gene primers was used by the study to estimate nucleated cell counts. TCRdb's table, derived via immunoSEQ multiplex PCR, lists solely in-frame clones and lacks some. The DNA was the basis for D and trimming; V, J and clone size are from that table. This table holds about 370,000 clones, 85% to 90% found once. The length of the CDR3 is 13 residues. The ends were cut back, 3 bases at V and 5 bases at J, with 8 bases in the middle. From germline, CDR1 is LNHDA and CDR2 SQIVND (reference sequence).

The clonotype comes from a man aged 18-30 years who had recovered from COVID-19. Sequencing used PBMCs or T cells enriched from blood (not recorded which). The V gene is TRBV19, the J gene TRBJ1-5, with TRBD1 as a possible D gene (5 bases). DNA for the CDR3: TGTGCCAGTAGTATGGGGGGGGATCAGCCCCAGCATTTT. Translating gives CASSMGGDQPQHF.